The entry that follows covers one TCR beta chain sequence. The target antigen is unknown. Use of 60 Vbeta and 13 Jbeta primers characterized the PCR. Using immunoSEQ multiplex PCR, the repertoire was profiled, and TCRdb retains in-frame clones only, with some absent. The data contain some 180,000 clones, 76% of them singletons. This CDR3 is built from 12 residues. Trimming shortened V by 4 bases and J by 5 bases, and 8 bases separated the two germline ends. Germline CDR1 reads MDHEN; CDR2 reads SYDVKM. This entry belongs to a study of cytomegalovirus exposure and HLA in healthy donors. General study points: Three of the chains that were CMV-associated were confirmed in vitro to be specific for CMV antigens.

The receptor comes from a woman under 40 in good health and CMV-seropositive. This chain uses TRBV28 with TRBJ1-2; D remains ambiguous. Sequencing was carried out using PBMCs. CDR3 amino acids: CASSSTAYGYTF. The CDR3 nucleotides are TGTGCCAGCAGTTCAACAGCTTATGGCTACACCTTC.